These 28 T cell receptor beta chains were sequenced from one sample in a study of somatic mutations in cytotoxic T cells in rheumatoid arthritis. Clones were sequenced by immunoSEQ multiplex PCR, and TCRdb holds only the in-frame ones, with some missing. The sample lists 15,000 or so clones; around 68% were seen once. The sequenced sample was CD8+ T cells sorted from blood. The receptors were sampled from an adult with rheumatoid arthritis.

The chain combines TRBV4-1 with TRBJ1-5, with unresolved D. Germline lookup yields CDR1 MGHRA and CDR2 YSYEKL. CDR3 size: 13 residues. Trimming shortened V by 0 bases and J by 9 bases, and 9 bases separated the two germline ends. CDR3 nucleotides: TGCGCCAGCAGCCAAGAGGGATTGGGGCCCCAGCATTTT. Protein product: CASSQEGLGPQHF.

V usage is TRBV9 and J usage is TRBJ2-2, with D maybe TRBD2 (5 bases). Germline-derived CDR1 and CDR2 are SGDLS and YYNGEE. V lost 7 bases, J lost 10 bases, and 20 bases lay in between. CDR3 length equals 14 residues. Here the CDR3 DNA reads TGTGCCAGCGGAACGAACCGGGGAAACGTGGAGCTGTTTTTT. Its translation: CASGTNRGNVELFF.

The V and J genes are TRBV9 and TRBJ1-2; D is unclear. This CDR3 has 13 amino acids. V lost 0 bases, J lost 4 bases, and 7 bases lay in between. Germline CDR1 is SGDLS and CDR2 is YYNGEE. The CDR3 nucleotides are TGTGCCAGCAGCGTAGGTCTTCCCTATGGCTACACCTTC. Translation gives CASSVGLPYGYTF.

The V gene is TRBV19, the J gene TRBJ2-7; 9 positions match TRBD1. Germline trimming cut 7 bases from V and 0 bases from J; bases unmatched to any gene: 13. This CDR3 spans 17 amino acids. Germline V CDR1 and CDR2: LNHDA, SQIVND (reference sequence). CDR3 coding DNA: TGTGCCAGTACCCCCCCGCTCGGGACAGGGTACTCCTACGAGCAGTACTTC. Residues: CASTPPLGTGYSYEQYF.

This clone was counted once. The chain employs TRBV9 and TRBJ1-4, with 7 bases that match TRBD1. In germline, CDR1 is SGDLS, CDR2 YYNGEE. The V gene end was trimmed by 2 bases and the J gene end by 7 bases; junction bases not matched to a gene: 8. The CDR3 runs to 15 residues. CDR3 loop: CASSVETGFGEKLFF. Here the CDR3 DNA reads TGTGCCAGCAGCGTCGAGACAGGGTTCGGTGAAAAACTGTTTTTT.

The J gene is TRBJ1-3, the V gene TRBV30, with D hard to call. The length of the CDR3 is 16 residues. Germline assignment: CDR1 GTSNPN and CDR2 SVGIG (reference sequence). Trimming shortened V by 2 bases and J by 4 bases, and 18 bases separated the two germline ends. The CDR3 loop is CAWSPDPAGRGNTIYF. DNA for the CDR3: TGTGCCTGGAGTCCCGATCCAGCGGGCCGGGGAAACACCATATATTTT.

CDR3 loop: CASRPFQVPSVETQYF. The CDR3 coding sequence is TGTGCCAGCAGGCCGTTTCAGGTTCCCTCTGTGGAGACCCAGTACTTC. V and J are TRBV2 and TRBJ2-5; D is unresolved. The CDR3 totals 16 residues. Deletions cut 6 bases from V and 5 bases from J, with 22 bases between. Germline assignment: CDR1 SNHLY and CDR2 FYNNEI.

The chain is built from TRBV9 and TRBJ2-1; 9 nucleotides match TRBD1. The length of the CDR3 is 16 residues. Germline CDR1 reads SGDLS; CDR2 reads YYNGEE. J gave up 8 bases and V 4 bases, and 13 bases lay outside the gene matches. CDR3 DNA sequence: TGTGCCAGCAGCACACCTTCGGGACAGGGCGAGGATGAGCAGTTCTTC. Its translation: CASSTPSGQGEDEQFF.

The J gene is TRBJ2-2, the V gene TRBV5-1; D perhaps matches TRBD2 (6 bases). The V and J ends lost 2 bases and 6 bases respectively, with 14 bases between them. Germline loops: CDR1 SGHRS, CDR2 YFSETQ. This CDR3 has 15 residues. CDR3 coding DNA: TGCGCCAGCAGCTTTCGGGAGAACTCCCCCGGGGAGCTGTTTTTT. Its protein is CASSFRENSPGELFF. Looking up the rest from reference TRBV5-1 and TRBJ2-2 gives the full variable domain: KAGVTQTPRYLIKTRGQQVTLSCSPISGHRSVSWYQQTPGQGLQFLFEYFSETQRNKGNFPGRFSGRQFSNSRSEMNVSTLELGDSALYLCASSFRENSPGELFFGEGSRLTVL.

The gene calls are TRBV7-9 and TRBJ2-1, with 9 bases that match TRBD2. CDR1 SEHNR and CDR2 FQNEAQ come from the germline V gene (reference sequence). J gave up 8 bases and V 0 bases, and 5 bases lay outside the gene matches. The CDR3 is 15 amino acids. In nucleotides, the CDR3 is TGTGCCAGCAGCTTAGCGTCTAGCGGGGACCATGAGCAGTTCTTC. Translating it yields CASSLASSGDHEQFF.

The V gene is TRBV6-4, the J gene TRBJ2-6, with D hard to call. CDR3 length: 15 amino acids. Germline assignment: CDR1 MRHNA and CDR2 SNTAGT. With 6 bases removed from V and 0 bases from J, the gap between germline ends came to 9 bases. CDR3 residues: CASSPSSSGANVLTF. Written as DNA, the CDR3 is TGTGCCAGCAGCCCCTCAAGCTCTGGGGCCAACGTCCTGACTTTC.

CDR3 coding DNA: TGCGCCAGCAGCCAAGATAAAGGCCGGACATTACAAGAGACCCAGTACTTC. Residues: CASSQDKGRTLQETQYF. V usage is TRBV4-1 and J usage is TRBJ2-5, with a possible D match to TRBD1 (5 bases). This CDR3 is 17 amino acids long. The V and J ends lost 0 bases and 2 bases respectively, with 16 bases between them. Germline V CDR1 and CDR2: MGHRA, YSYEKL.

This clone has more than one count but fewer than ten. This chain uses TRBV11-2 with TRBJ1-1; possibly TRBD1 for D (5 bases). The CDR3 loop spans 13 amino acids. Germline V gene lookup returns CDR1 SGHAT and CDR2 FQNNGV. The ends were cut back, 1 base at V and 7 bases at J, with 10 bases in the middle. CDR3 sequence (DNA): TGTGCCAGCAGCTTAGTGGCGGGGCATGAAGCTTTCTTT. Residues: CASSLVAGHEAFF.

The gene calls are TRBV6-5 and TRBJ1-1, with 9 bases lining up with TRBD1. Germline-derived CDR1 and CDR2 are MNHEY and SVGAGI. The ends lost 6 bases at V and 8 bases at J; junction bases unmatched: 10. CDR3 size: 14 residues. The chain's CDR3 is CASSWTGDADEAFF. The CDR3 DNA reads as TGTGCCAGCAGCTGGACAGGGGATGCGGACGAAGCTTTCTTT.

This chain joins TRBV7-9 and TRBJ2-7; 9 bases map to TRBD1. Germline CDR1 and CDR2: SEHNR and FQNEAQ (reference sequence). The CDR3 length is 15 residues. After removal of 4 bases from V and 2 bases from J, the junction contained 6 bases not matched to a gene. The CDR3 sequence is CASSSDGTGTYEQYF. CDR3 bases: TGTGCCAGCAGCTCAGACGGGACAGGGACCTACGAGCAGTACTTC. Using reference TRBV7-9 and TRBJ2-7 for the parts outside the CDR3, the full variable domain is DTGVSQNPRHKITKRGQNVTFRCDPISEHNRLYWYRQTLGQGPEFLTYFQNEAQLEKSRLLSDRFSAERPKGSFSTLEIQRTEQGDSAMYLCASSSDGTGTYEQYFGPGTRLTVT.

This clone was detected only a few times. V is TRBV6-5 and J is TRBJ2-1; 10 nucleotides line up with TRBD2. Germline V gene lookup returns CDR1 MNHEY and CDR2 SVGAGI. J gave up 3 bases and V 5 bases, and 4 bases lay outside the gene matches. This CDR3 is 15 amino acids long. The CDR3 loop reads CASSASGGDYNEQFF. The CDR3 DNA is TGTGCCAGCAGTGCGAGCGGGGGGGACTACAATGAGCAGTTCTTC.

The V call is TRBV7-6, the J call TRBJ1-4, with D possibly being TRBD1 (6 bases). The CDR3 has 15 amino acids. Germline V lookup: CDR1 SGHVS, CDR2 FNYEAQ. Trimming pared 1 base from V and 5 bases from J, leaving 11 bases between. CDR3 coding DNA: TGTGCCAGCAGCTTAGGAACAGGGTTAAATGAAAAACTGTTTTTT. Its translation: CASSLGTGLNEKLFF.

The V call is TRBV6-5, the J call TRBJ2-7, with 13 positions matching TRBD2. Germline-derived CDR1 and CDR2 are MNHEY and SVGAGI. CDR3 length: 15 amino acids. The V segment lost 5 bases and the J segment 4 bases; nucleotides outside the gene matches: 5. In DNA form, the CDR3 reads TGTGCCAGCAGTCCTGGACTAGCGGGGGCGTACGAGCAGTACTTC. Its translation is CASSPGLAGAYEQYF.

The chain employs TRBV27 and TRBJ1-3; D remains ambiguous. The CDR3 consists of 15 residues. Germline loops: CDR1 MNHEY, CDR2 SMNVEV (reference sequence). The germline V and J ends were trimmed by 0 bases and 2 bases, with 8 bases remaining between them. CDR3 in DNA: TGTGCCAGCAGTTTATCCTTCGGGGCTGGAAACACCATATATTTT. Its translation: CASSLSFGAGNTIYF.

This clone was seen only a few times. The chain has TRBV2 and TRBJ2-7; perhaps D is TRBD1 or TRBD2 (5 bases each). CDR3 length: 15 residues. Germline-derived CDR1 and CDR2 are SNHLY and FYNNEI. With 7 bases removed from V and 3 bases from J, the gap between germline ends came to 19 bases. The CDR3 here is CASIKDLGGIYEQYF. In DNA, the CDR3 is TGTGCCAGCATTAAGGACCTTGGGGGAATCTACGAGCAGTACTTC.

V is TRBV7-2 and J is TRBJ2-2, with 10 bases aligning to TRBD1. Germline assignment: CDR1 SGHTA and CDR2 FQGNSA. The CDR3 extends over 16 amino acids. V was clipped by 5 bases and J by 4 bases; unmatched bases: 7. In nucleotides, the CDR3 is TGTGCCAGCAGCCCCGGGGACAGGGGTATCACCGGGGAGCTGTTTTTT. It specifies CASSPGDRGITGELFF.

The chain's CDR3 is CASSLFDGGDYGYTF. CDR3 DNA sequence: TGTGCCAGCAGCTTGTTTGACGGGGGGGACTATGGCTACACCTTC. The J gene is TRBJ1-2, the V gene TRBV7-6, with TRBD1 as a possible D gene (5 bases). V lost 3 bases, J lost 3 bases, and 14 bases lay in between. Germline V CDR1 and CDR2: SGHVS, FNYEAQ. The CDR3 is 15 amino acids.

The chain carries TRBV10-3 and TRBJ2-3; D is possibly TRBD2 (5 bases). Germline V gives CDR1 ENHRY, CDR2 SYGVKD. Trimming left V 10 bases short and J 3 bases short, with 17 bases between. The CDR3 extends over 14 amino acids. In nucleotides, the CDR3 is TGTGCCACCCGGACTGTCACGGGGACAGATACGCAGTATTTT. It codes for CATRTVTGTDTQYF.

The count of this clone is one. The genes are TRBV13 and TRBJ2-1; D not certain. CDR1 and CDR2 (germline): PRHDT, FYEKMQ (reference sequence). The CDR3 consists of 13 residues. Trimming removed 5 bases from V and 3 bases from J, with 8 bases in between. The CDR3 DNA follows: TGTGCCAGCAGCCAGAAGGGCTACAATGAGCAGTTCTTC. Protein product: CASSQKGYNEQFF.

The V call is TRBV6-4, the J call TRBJ2-3; TRBD2 agrees at 11 bases. The length of the CDR3 is 15 residues. CDR1 and CDR2 (germline): MRHNA, SNTAGT. V trimming: 5 bases; J trimming: 2 bases; junction bases outside the gene matches: 3. In DNA form, the CDR3 reads TGTGCCAGCAGTATTAGCGGGGGGGCCACAGATACGCAGTATTTT. Residues: CASSISGGATDTQYF.

The rearrangement links TRBV5-6 to TRBJ2-7, with TRBD2 identical over 11 bases. There are 16 residues in the CDR3. Losses at the gene ends were 4 bases for V and 4 bases for J; bases not matched to a gene: 10. CDR1 is SGHDT and CDR2 is YYEEEE in the germline V gene. CDR3 DNA: TGTGCCAGCAGCGCCGGCGGCCTAGCGGGGGGATACGAGCAGTACTTC. Translated, it gives CASSAGGLAGGYEQYF. Combining the CDR3 with reference TRBV5-6 and TRBJ2-7 gives the whole variable domain DAGVTQSPTHLIKTRGQQVTLRCSPKSGHDTVSWYQQALGQGPQFIFQYYEEEERQRGNFPDRFSGHQFPNYSSELNVNALLLGDSALYLCASSAGGLAGGYEQYFGPGTRLTVT.

The table lists this clone with a few counts. The chain links TRBV6-5 to TRBJ1-6; 8 bases fit TRBD1. The V and J ends lost 6 bases and 8 bases, in that order; junction bases with no gene match: 6. Germline CDR1 reads MNHEY; CDR2 reads SVGAGI. This CDR3 is 14 amino acids long. The CDR3 DNA is TGTGCCAGCAGCGGACAGGGTTTGTATTCACCCCTCCACTTT. Its protein product is CASSGQGLYSPLHF.

The chain links TRBV6-6 to TRBJ2-7, with D uncertain. This CDR3 has 13 amino acids. The V gene's germline CDR1 is MNHNY and CDR2 SVGAGI (reference sequence). The V end was cut by 6 bases, the J end by 4 bases, with 13 bases between. CDR3 DNA: TGTGCCAGCAGCCACGACACCCAATACGAGCAGTACTTC. This encodes CASSHDTQYEQYF.